The clone carrying this T cell receptor (beta chain) showed up just a few times. This sample is part of a study of OX40 agonist ivuxolimab in advanced cancers. Germline CDR1 reads MNHEY; CDR2 reads SVGAGI. With V trimmed by 4 bases and J by 9 bases, 5 bases remained unmatched. The CDR3 has 13 amino acids. The assay was immunoSEQ multiplex PCR, and TCRdb's table has in-frame clones only and misses some. There are tens of thousands of clones in the sample; approximately 86% occur only once, and around 28% lies in the top ten. The receptor's source is an adult with an advanced solid tumor such as melanoma, head and neck, liver or kidney cancer. V gene TRBV6-5 combines with J gene TRBJ2-1, with 8 bases fitting TRBD1. Here the sequenced sample was CD4+ or CD8+ T cells sorted from blood, taken in a trial of the OX40 agonist ivuxolimab. The CDR3 sequence: CASSLATGVEQFF. The CDR3 DNA sequence: TGTGCCAGCAGTTTAGCGACAGGGGTTGAGCAGTTCTTC.